What follows describes a single T cell receptor beta chain. The CDR3 consists of 15 residues. Deletions cut 0 bases from V and 5 bases from J, with 14 bases between. Germline V CDR1 and CDR2: SGDLS, YYNGEE. The data derive from a study of T cell changes during pregnancy in multiple sclerosis. Data came from immunoSEQ multiplex PCR; TCRdb stores just in-frame clones and leaves some out. The sample includes 55,000 to 75,000 clones, about 91% of them seen just once. This sequence joins TRBV9 and TRBJ2-5, with a weak D call TRBD1 (5 bases). The sequence was collected from a female donor with multiple sclerosis, enrolled in a pregnancy study. The starting material was peripheral blood, obtained after pregnancy. The CDR3 nucleotides read TGTGCCAGCAGCGTAGGAGCAGGGTACGGGGAGACCCAGTACTTC. The encoded protein is CASSVGAGYGETQYF.